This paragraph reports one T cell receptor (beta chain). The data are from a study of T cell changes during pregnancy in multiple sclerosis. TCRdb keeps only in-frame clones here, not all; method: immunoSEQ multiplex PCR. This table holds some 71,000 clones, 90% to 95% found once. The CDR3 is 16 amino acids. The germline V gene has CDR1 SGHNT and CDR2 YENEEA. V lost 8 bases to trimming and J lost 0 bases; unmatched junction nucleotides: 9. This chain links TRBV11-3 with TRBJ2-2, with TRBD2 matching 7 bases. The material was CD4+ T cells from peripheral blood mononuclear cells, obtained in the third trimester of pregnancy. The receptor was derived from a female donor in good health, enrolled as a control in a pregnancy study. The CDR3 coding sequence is TGTGCCAGCCCGGGGGGAGTTTCCGCGAACACCGGGGAGCTGTTTTTT. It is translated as CASPGGVSANTGELFF.